This entry concerns a single TCR beta chain. This sample was included in a study of T cell changes during pregnancy in multiple sclerosis. TCRdb keeps only in-frame clones here, not all; method: immunoSEQ multiplex PCR. Among 50,000 or so clones listed, 85% to 95% were seen once. Germline V gives CDR1 MNHEY, CDR2 SVGAGI. J lost 4 bases, V lost 3 bases, and 4 bases had no gene match. The CDR3 length is 15 residues. This clonotype was obtained from a female donor with multiple sclerosis, enrolled in a pregnancy study. The chain combines TRBV6-5 with TRBJ2-1, with 9 bases fitting TRBD1. Sequenced material: CD4+ T cells from peripheral blood mononuclear cells, taken in the third trimester of pregnancy. The CDR3 protein is CASSYGTGSYNEQFF. For the CDR3, the DNA is TGTGCCAGCAGTTATGGGACAGGGTCATACAATGAGCAGTTCTTC.